This T cell receptor beta chain was captured by sequencing in a study of T cell responses to AZD1222 COVID-19 vaccine. The assay was immunoSEQ multiplex PCR, and TCRdb's table has in-frame clones only and misses some. This sample carries 150,000 or so clones, 90% of them seen once, and the ten largest clones take around 6.3%. With 4 bases removed from V and 0 bases from J, the gap between germline ends came to 10 bases. Germline V gives CDR1 LNHDA, CDR2 SQIVND (reference sequence). The CDR3 consists of 15 residues. The clonotype originates from an adult who received the AZD1222 COVID-19 vaccine. This chain connects TRBV19 to TRBJ1-3; D gene unclear. This specimen was peripheral blood, taken 28 days after the second AZD1222 dose. CDR3 in DNA: TGTGCCAGTAGTACCTCAATGGCCTCTGGAAACACCATATATTTT. Amino acids: CASSTSMASGNTIYF.